A single T cell receptor beta chain is shown here with its context. The sample holds other DNA sequences that translate to the same CDR3. This sample is drawn from a study of cytomegalovirus exposure and HLA in healthy donors. The PCR was carried out with 60 Vbeta primers and 13 Jbeta primers. Sequencing was performed with immunoSEQ multiplex PCR; in TCRdb, only in-frame clones are kept and a portion is missing. The table lists roughly 200,000 clones, 70% of them singletons. Germline trimming cut 4 bases from V and 6 bases from J; bases unmatched to any gene: 4. Germline V gene data show CDR1 as SGHRS and CDR2 as YFSETQ. This CDR3 has 15 residues.

The gene calls are TRBV5-1 and TRBJ2-1; 13 positions match TRBD2. Sequencing input: PBMCs. This clonotype was sampled from a man between 35 and 55 years old in good health and CMV-seropositive. This CDR3 reads CASSLGLAGVNEQFF. CDR3 DNA: TGCGCCAGCAGCCTCGGACTAGCGGGGGTCAATGAGCAGTTCTTC.